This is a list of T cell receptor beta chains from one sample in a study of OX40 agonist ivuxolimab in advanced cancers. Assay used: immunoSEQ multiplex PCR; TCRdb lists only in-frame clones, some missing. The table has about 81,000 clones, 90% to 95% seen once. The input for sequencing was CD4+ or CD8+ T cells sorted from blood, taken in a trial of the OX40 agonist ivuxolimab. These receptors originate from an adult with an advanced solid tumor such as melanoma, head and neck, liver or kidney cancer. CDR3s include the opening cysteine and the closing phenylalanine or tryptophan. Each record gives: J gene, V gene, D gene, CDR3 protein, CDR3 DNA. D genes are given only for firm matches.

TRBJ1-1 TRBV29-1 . CSVEVRDLEAFF TGCAGCGTTGAAGTCAGGGACCTCGAAGCTTTCTTT
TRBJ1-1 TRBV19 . CASRPGPRMNTEAFF TGTGCCAGTAGGCCGGGACCGCGCATGAACACTGAAGCTTTCTTT
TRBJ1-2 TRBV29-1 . CSVERSYGYTF TGCAGCGTTGAAAGAAGTTATGGCTACACCTTC
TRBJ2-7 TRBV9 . CASSVDWSSYEQYF TGTGCCAGCAGCGTAGATTGGTCCTCCTACGAGCAGTACTTC
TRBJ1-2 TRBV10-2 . CAISDSSYGYTF TGCGCCATCTCAGACAGTTCCTATGGCTACACCTTC
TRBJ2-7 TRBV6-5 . CASSYAGKYEQYF TGTGCCAGCAGTTACGCAGGGAAGTACGAGCAGTACTTC
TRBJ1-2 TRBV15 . CATSARDGGHYGYTF TGTGCCACCAGCGCTCGGGACGGAGGACACTATGGCTACACCTTC
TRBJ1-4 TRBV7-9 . CASSLGTAGYNEKLFF TGTGCCAGCAGCTTAGGGACGGCAGGTTATAATGAAAAACTGTTTTTT
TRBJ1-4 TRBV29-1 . CSVEDRMGYGKLFF TGCAGCGTTGAAGATCGTATGGGGTATGGGAAACTGTTTTTT
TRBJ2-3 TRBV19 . CASIPGDSPTDTQYF TGTGCCAGTATCCCCGGGGATTCACCCACAGATACGCAGTATTTT
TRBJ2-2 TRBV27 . CASSFALANTGELFF TGTGCCAGCAGTTTTGCCCTAGCGAACACCGGGGAGCTGTTTTTT
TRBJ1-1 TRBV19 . CASSTGTFLTEAFF TGTGCCAGTAGTACCGGGACATTCCTTACTGAAGCTTTCTTT
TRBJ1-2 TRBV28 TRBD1 CASSPGGWNYGYTF TGTGCCAGCAGTCCAGGGGGATGGAACTATGGCTACACCTTC
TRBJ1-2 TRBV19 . CASSIDLGGEGYTF TGTGCCAGTAGTATAGATCTGGGGGGCGAAGGCTACACCTTC
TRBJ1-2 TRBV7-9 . CASSPGLAFSNYGYTF TGTGCCAGCAGCCCAGGGCTTGCCTTTTCTAACTATGGCTACACCTTC
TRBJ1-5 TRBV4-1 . CASSPQGSDQPQHF TGCGCCAGCAGCCCCCAGGGATCAGACCAGCCCCAGCATTTT
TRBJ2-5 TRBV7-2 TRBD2 CASSPRTSGVRKTQYF TGTGCCAGCAGCCCCAGGACTAGCGGGGTTCGTAAGACCCAGTACTTC
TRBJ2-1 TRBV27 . CASSLSVGLNEQFF TGTGCCAGCAGTTTGTCGGTAGGGTTGAATGAGCAGTTCTTC